The 23 T cell receptor beta chains presented below share a single source sample, sequenced in a study of shared clonotypes between healthy human individuals. Assay used: immunoSEQ multiplex PCR; TCRdb lists only in-frame clones, some missing. The sample shows 2 million to 2.5 million clones, 90% to 96% of them seen only once. Sequencing was done on a sample of naive CD4+ T cells sorted from blood. Specified subset: CD45RA+ positively selected. These TCRs come from a young man in good health.

The genes are TRBV4-1 and TRBJ2-4; D perhaps matches TRBD1 (6 bases). The V end lost 0 bases, the J end lost 6 bases, and 12 bases lay between the germline ends. From germline, CDR1 is MGHRA and CDR2 YSYEKL. This CDR3 spans 15 amino acids. In DNA, the CDR3 is TGCGCCAGCAGCCAAGAGGGGACATTTGGAAACATTCAGTACTTC. Translated: CASSQEGTFGNIQYF.

The genes are TRBV19 and TRBJ2-1; 9 positions agree with TRBD2. V shed 4 bases, J shed 5 bases, and the junction held 3 bases outside the gene matches. The CDR3 runs 14 residues. The germline V gene encodes CDR1 LNHDA and CDR2 SQIVND (reference sequence). The CDR3 region is CASSTRTSDNEQFF. The CDR3 nucleotides are TGTGCCAGTAGTACCCGGACTAGCGACAATGAGCAGTTCTTC.

V usage is TRBV7-2 and J usage is TRBJ2-1; 9 bases line up with TRBD1. Germline loops: CDR1 SGHTA, CDR2 FQGNSA. The J segment lost 5 bases and the V segment lost 3 bases, leaving 5 bases of the junction unmatched. The CDR3 contains 15 residues. The CDR3 coding sequence is TGTGCCAGCAGCTTCGACAGGGGGTACCACAATGAGCAGTTCTTC. It yields the protein CASSFDRGYHNEQFF.

The J gene is TRBJ1-1, the V gene TRBV7-9, with TRBD1 identical over 7 bases. Germline V gene data show CDR1 as SEHNR and CDR2 as FQNEAQ (reference sequence). Trimming removed 4 bases from V and 2 bases from J; junction bases left unmatched: 4. This CDR3 is built from 14 residues. In nucleotides, the CDR3 is TGTGCCAGCAGCTCCGGACAGGTTAACACTGAAGCTTTCTTT. Translating it yields CASSSGQVNTEAFF.

Worth noting for this clone: The sample carries other DNA sequences with the same CDR3. This rearrangement joins TRBV28 to TRBJ2-2; a possible D gene is TRBD1 (6 bases). CDR1 is MDHEN and CDR2 is SYDVKM in the germline V gene. The CDR3 length is 15 residues. V was shortened by 3 bases and J by 0 bases, with 8 bases between the two germline ends. CDR3 protein: CASSFGGTNTGELFF. CDR3 nucleotides: TGTGCCAGCAGTTTTGGGGGCACGAACACCGGGGAGCTGTTTTTT.

This rearrangement joins TRBV6-5 to TRBJ1-3, with a tentative D call TRBD1 (5 bases). Germline CDR1 reads MNHEY; CDR2 reads SVGAGI. Trimming took off 7 bases at V and 9 bases at J, with 13 bases between the two ends. This CDR3 is built from 12 residues. The CDR3 DNA reads as TGTGCCAGCACCCACTTTGGGGGCACCATATATTTT. This sequence encodes CASTHFGGTIYF.

V and J are TRBV28 and TRBJ2-7; D tentatively reads TRBD1 or TRBD2 (5 bases each). The CDR3 spans 14 residues. Per germline, CDR1 MDHEN and CDR2 SYDVKM. Trimming pared 4 bases from V and 7 bases from J, leaving 17 bases between. The CDR3, as DNA: TGTGCCAGCAGTTCCGCCGGGACGGGTTCGGAGCAGTACTTC. The encoded protein is CASSSAGTGSEQYF.

This clone was recorded only once. CDR3 amino acids: CASSETGQGAGNEKLFF. As DNA, the CDR3 is TGTGCCAGCAGTGAAACAGGACAGGGGGCTGGGAATGAAAAACTGTTTTTT. The J gene is TRBJ1-4, the V gene TRBV6-1; TRBD1 aligns across 11 bases. Germline loops: CDR1 MNHNS, CDR2 SASEGT. V was pared by 2 bases and J by 5 bases, with 7 bases of the junction left unmatched. This CDR3 is 17 amino acids long.

The V and J genes are TRBV4-1 and TRBJ1-4, with 7 positions matching TRBD1. Germline CDR1 is MGHRA and CDR2 is YSYEKL. CDR3 length: 16 residues. Losses at the gene ends were 3 bases for V and 5 bases for J; bases not matched to a gene: 9. The CDR3 DNA reads as TGCGCCAGCAGCCAGGGCCGGACAGGAACAAATGAAAAACTGTTTTTT. Encoded protein: CASSQGRTGTNEKLFF.

As regards this clone: Other DNA sequences from this sample encode an identical CDR3 as well. The chain is built from TRBV5-1 and TRBJ2-2, with D possibly being TRBD2 (5 bases). Trimming took 0 bases from V and 1 from J, leaving 7 bases between them. This CDR3 contains 15 residues. CDR1 is SGHRS, CDR2 YFSETQ, per germline. The CDR3 bases are TGCGCCAGCAGCTTGGATGGAGGGAACACCGGGGAGCTGTTTTTT. This translates into CASSLDGGNTGELFF. Looking up the rest from reference TRBV5-1 and TRBJ2-2 gives the full variable domain: KAGVTQTPRYLIKTRGQQVTLSCSPISGHRSVSWYQQTPGQGLQFLFEYFSETQRNKGNFPGRFSGRQFSNSRSEMNVSTLELGDSALYLCASSLDGGNTGELFFGEGSRLTVL.

On this clone: This specimen includes other DNA sequences encoding the same CDR3. The chain couples TRBV27 to TRBJ1-2; TRBD1 matches 9 bases. Germline V gene data show CDR1 as MNHEY and CDR2 as SMNVEV (reference sequence). The CDR3 runs 14 residues. V lost 3 bases and J lost 5; bases outside the gene matches: 4. The CDR3, as DNA: TGTGCCAGCAGTTTGGGACAGGGTGTTTATGGCTACACCTTC. Its protein product is CASSLGQGVYGYTF.

CDR3 loop: CAISRDHNSPLHF. The CDR3 DNA reads as TGTGCCATCAGCCGGGATCATAATTCACCCCTCCACTTT. V usage is TRBV10-3 and J usage is TRBJ1-6; D is unresolved. Germline assignment: CDR1 ENHRY and CDR2 SYGVKD. Trimming removed 6 bases from V and 5 bases from J, with 8 bases in between. CDR3 length: 13 amino acids.

The V call is TRBV19, the J call TRBJ1-3, with D possibly matching TRBD1 (5 bases). The CDR3 extends over 15 amino acids. Germline CDR1 reads LNHDA; CDR2 reads SQIVND (reference sequence). V was trimmed by 6 bases and J by 2 bases, leaving 14 bases between them. The CDR3 DNA reads as TGTGCCAGTAGCAACCCTCCAGGGACTGGAAACACCATATATTTT. Amino acids: CASSNPPGTGNTIYF.

This rearrangement joins TRBV5-4 to TRBJ2-1, with a possible D match to TRBD1 (5 bases). CDR1 is SGHNT and CDR2 is YYREEE in the germline V gene (reference sequence). V was pared by 2 bases and J by 8 bases, with 14 bases between. CDR3 length: 14 residues. CDR3 nucleotide sequence: TGTGCCAGCAGCTTTATAGGGGTCACAGATGAGCAGTTCTTC. This encodes CASSFIGVTDEQFF.

Only one count was recorded for this clone. V and J are TRBV7-9 and TRBJ2-1; 7 nucleotides agree with TRBD2. Germline CDR1 and CDR2: SEHNR and FQNEAQ (reference sequence). The V gene end was trimmed by 3 bases and the J gene end by 0 bases; junction bases not matched to a gene: 5. The CDR3 has 16 residues. CDR3 loop: CASSLSGRGSYNEQFF. For the CDR3, the DNA is TGTGCCAGCAGCTTGAGTGGGAGGGGCTCCTACAATGAGCAGTTCTTC.

This chain joins TRBV29-1 and TRBJ1-1; perhaps TRBD1 as D (6 bases). Trimming removed 3 bases at V and 1 base at J, with 9 bases between. This CDR3 contains 13 residues. The V gene's germline CDR1 is SQVTM and CDR2 ANQGSEA. The CDR3 DNA reads TGCAGCGTTGACAGGGGAGGGAACACTGAAGCTTTCTTT. This gives the protein CSVDRGGNTEAFF.

The V gene is TRBV4-1, the J gene TRBJ1-5; no clear D. V lost 0 bases and J lost 5, with 2 bases in between. Germline CDR1 reads MGHRA; CDR2 reads YSYEKL. This CDR3 has 12 amino acids. CDR3 in DNA: TGCGCCAGCAGCCAAGATGATCAGCCCCAGCATTTT. Protein product: CASSQDDQPQHF.

V and J are TRBV7-8 and TRBJ1-1; 8 nucleotides match TRBD1. V trimming: 5 bases; J trimming: 1 base; junction bases outside the gene matches: 9. Germline CDR1 reads SGHVS; CDR2 reads FQNEAQ. The length of the CDR3 is 16 residues. The CDR3 here is CASSPRQGWGNTEAFF. In DNA, the CDR3 is TGTGCCAGCAGCCCAAGACAGGGGTGGGGGAACACTGAAGCTTTCTTT.

This chain links TRBV19 with TRBJ2-3; 10 bases match TRBD1. Per germline, CDR1 LNHDA and CDR2 SQIVND (reference sequence). The CDR3 runs 16 residues. The J segment lost 5 bases and the V segment lost 4 bases, leaving 9 bases of the junction unmatched. The CDR3 sequence: CASSTPRDRGRDTQYF. CDR3 sequence (DNA): TGTGCCAGTAGTACCCCCCGGGACAGGGGACGAGATACGCAGTATTTT.

The V call is TRBV10-3, the J call TRBJ1-4; possibly TRBD1 for D (5 bases). The ends were cut back, 11 bases at V and 0 bases at J, with 10 bases in the middle. This CDR3 comprises 13 residues. From germline, CDR1 is ENHRY and CDR2 SYGVKD. This CDR3 is CASRDATNEKLFF. DNA for the CDR3: TGTGCCTCCAGGGATGCAACTAATGAAAAACTGTTTTTT.

To note about this clone: The junction and the germline gene differ at one end; a read error may be behind it. The chain has TRBV4-1 and TRBJ2-1; a possible D gene is TRBD2 (7 bases). The CDR3 is made up of 17 amino acids. Germline CDR1 and CDR2: MGHRA and YSYEKL. Here the CDR3 reads CTSSQDTYREGENEQFF. In nucleotides, the CDR3 is TGCACCAGCAGCCAAGATACGTACAGGGAGGGGGAGAATGAGCAGTTCTTC.

This rearrangement joins TRBV7-2 to TRBJ2-3; 7 nucleotides line up with TRBD2. Per germline, CDR1 SGHTA and CDR2 FQGNSA. This CDR3 has 14 amino acids. V lost 4 bases to trimming and J lost 5 bases; unmatched junction nucleotides: 6. Here the CDR3 reads CASSSTSGKDTQYF. The CDR3, as DNA: TGTGCCAGCAGCTCGACAAGCGGGAAAGATACGCAGTATTTT.

The chain employs TRBV19 and TRBJ2-6; TRBD1 matches 7 bases. The CDR3 sequence is 18 residues long. The J segment lost 0 bases and the V segment lost 3 bases, leaving 8 bases of the junction unmatched. Germline V gene data show CDR1 as LNHDA and CDR2 as SQIVND (reference sequence). The CDR3 reads CASSIQGQQVSGANVLTF. The DNA of the CDR3 is TGTGCCAGTAGTATTCAGGGACAGCAAGTCTCTGGGGCCAACGTCCTGACTTTC.